Shown below are 14 T cell receptor beta chains from a single sample sequenced in a study of CD8+CD57+ T cells in acquired aplastic anemia. The TCR beta profiling, which covered VDJ combination and CDR3 sequence, was carried out using genomic DNA as the template. MiXCR, run by TCRdb on the reads, gives a single entry per CDR3 protein. This table holds about 120,000 distinct CDR3 sequences, under 60% found once. An expansion of CD8+CD57+ cells by flow cytometry had been shown in patients chosen for sequencing. Sequencing was done on a sample of sorted CD4+, CD8+, or CD8+CD57+ T cells (not recorded which) from PBMCs. These receptors came from a human donor with aplastic anemia.

This clonotype was seen a handful of times. This rearrangement joins TRBV11-2 to TRBJ2-3; 9 nucleotides agree with TRBD2. Germline V lookup: CDR1 SGHAT, CDR2 FQNNGV. This CDR3 has 14 amino acids. V lost 6 bases, J lost 7 bases, and 8 bases stayed unmatched. The CDR3 DNA sequence: TGTGCCAGCAGATCGGGCGGGGGGGCGAATACGCAGTATTTT. Amino acids: CASRSGGGANTQYF.

The chain links TRBV20-1 to TRBJ1-2, with a weak D call TRBD1 (5 bases). The V end lost 7 bases, the J end lost 8 bases, and 8 bases lay between the germline ends. The CDR3 covers 9 residues. CDR1 is DFQATT and CDR2 is SNEGSKA in the germline V gene (reference sequence). The CDR3 nucleotides are TGCAGTGATAGGGGCGGCTACACCTTC. Its translation: CSDRGGYTF.

The table lists this clonotype with many counts. The chain recombines TRBV20-1 with TRBJ2-5; 9 bases agree with TRBD2. The CDR3 extends over 15 amino acids. Trimming took 1 base from V and 0 from J; bases not matched to a gene: 3. CDR1 and CDR2 (germline): DFQATT, SNEGSKA (reference sequence). For the CDR3, the DNA is TGCAGTGCTAGAGGACTAGCGGAATACCAAGAGACCCAGTACTTC. Translating it yields CSARGLAEYQETQYF.

This clonotype was seen many times. This sequence joins TRBV7-2 and TRBJ2-5, with D perhaps being TRBD1 or TRBD2 (5 bases each). This CDR3 region has 18 residues. The germline gives CDR1 SGHTA, CDR2 FQGNSA. Trimming left V 5 bases short and J 0 bases short, with 22 bases between. The CDR3 is CASSHPGPRDGYQETQYF. The CDR3 nucleotides read TGTGCCAGCAGCCACCCAGGACCCCGGGACGGGTACCAAGAGACCCAGTACTTC.

CDR3 in amino acids: CATSDWPAKGTDTQYF. CDR3 DNA sequence: TGTGCCACCAGTGATTGGCCAGCAAAAGGCACAGATACGCAGTATTTT. This chain joins TRBV24-1 and TRBJ2-3; D ambiguous. This CDR3 has 16 amino acids. Trimming took 2 bases from V and 1 from J, leaving 12 bases between them. The germline V gene encodes CDR1 KGHDR and CDR2 SFDVKD.

The chain is built from TRBV6-2 or TRBV6-3 and TRBJ1-1, with D possibly being TRBD1 (6 bases). The CDR3 sequence is 14 residues long. Trimming took off 7 bases at V and 4 bases at J, with 16 bases between the two ends. Germline V gene data show CDR1 as MNHEY and CDR2 as SVGEGT. The chain's CDR3 is CASTDGGAGTEAFF. The CDR3 DNA reads TGTGCCAGCACCGACGGGGGGGCGGGCACTGAAGCTTTCTTT.

The table lists this clonotype with a few counts. The chain employs TRBV20-1 and TRBJ2-3, with a weak D call TRBD2 (5 bases). Germline assignment: CDR1 DFQATT and CDR2 SNEGSKA (reference sequence). V lost 2 bases, J lost 0 bases, and 9 bases lay in between. The CDR3 runs to 14 residues. The CDR3 DNA is TGCAGTGCTAGAAGCGGTTCTAGCACAGATACGCAGTATTTT. This gives the protein CSARSGSSTDTQYF.

The chain joins TRBV4-1 to TRBJ1-4; D not certain. V lost 1 base and J lost 7, with 16 bases in between. CDR1 is MGHRA, CDR2 YSYEKL, per germline. CDR3 size: 16 residues. The CDR3 sequence is CASSQGSTVEGEKLFF. The CDR3 region has the DNA TGCGCCAGCAGCCAAGGAAGCACGGTCGAGGGTGAAAAACTGTTTTTT.

The V and J genes are TRBV10-3 and TRBJ1-2, with D possibly being TRBD1 (6 bases). The CDR3 extends over 14 amino acids. Germline CDR1 ENHRY, CDR2 SYGVKD. The V gene lost 6 bases and the J gene lost 3 bases, with 14 bases spanning the gap. CDR3 region: CAISRSGGHYGYTF. In DNA, the CDR3 is TGTGCCATCAGCCGCTCGGGGGGGCACTATGGCTACACCTTC.

This clonotype was counted ten times or more. The chain has TRBV5-5 and TRBJ1-1; D call uncertain. The V end was cut by 2 bases, the J end by 0 bases, with 8 bases between. This CDR3 has 14 residues. The germline V gene encodes CDR1 SGHKS and CDR2 YYEKEE (reference sequence). DNA for the CDR3: TGTGCCAGCAGCTTCACCAGTCTGAACACTGAAGCTTTCTTT. Protein product: CASSFTSLNTEAFF.

Here the CDR3 DNA reads TGTGCCAGCAAGTCCTATGGCTACACCTTC. Protein sequence: CASKSYGYTF. The V gene is TRBV9, the J gene TRBJ1-2, with D unclear. The germline gives CDR1 SGDLS, CDR2 YYNGEE. V gave up 6 bases and J gave up 4 bases, with 4 bases separating them. This CDR3 has 10 amino acids.

This clonotype appeared many times. The chain couples TRBV10-2 to TRBJ2-2, with D unclear. The CDR3 extends over 11 amino acids. With 6 bases removed from V and 5 bases from J, the gap between germline ends came to 4 bases. From germline, CDR1 is WSHSY and CDR2 SAAADI. The CDR3 DNA sequence: TGCGCCAGCAGGGAAACCGGGGAGCTGTTTTTT. As protein: CASRETGELFF.

The count of this clonotype is one. The rearrangement links TRBV29-1 to TRBJ1-5, with 10 bases aligning to TRBD1. Germline V CDR1 and CDR2: SQVTM, ANQGSEA. This CDR3 contains 14 residues. With 6 bases clipped from V and 4 bases from J, the junction kept 6 bases outside the gene matches. The CDR3, as DNA: TGCAGCGTCGACCCGGGACAGGGGAATCAGCCCCAGCATTTT. It encodes CSVDPGQGNQPQHF.

The V and J genes are TRBV10-2 and TRBJ2-1, with D maybe TRBD1 (6 bases). The CDR3 runs to 15 residues. V lost 5 bases and J 0 bases, leaving 11 bases between the germline ends. Germline assignment: CDR1 WSHSY and CDR2 SAAADI. The CDR3 DNA follows: TGCGCCAGCAGTACGTTGGACAGCTCCTACAATGAGCAGTTCTTC. Amino acid sequence: CASSTLDSSYNEQFF.